The 2 T cell receptor beta chains below were found in one sample sequenced in a study of OX40 agonist ivuxolimab in advanced cancers. Profiling relied on immunoSEQ multiplex PCR, and the TCRdb table lists in-frame clones only, not all of them. The table has approximately 78,000 clones, around 88% seen once. The material was CD4+ or CD8+ T cells sorted from blood, obtained in a trial of the OX40 agonist ivuxolimab. The receptor set was obtained from an adult with an advanced solid tumor such as melanoma, head and neck, liver or kidney cancer.

This rearrangement joins TRBV4-3 to TRBJ2-7; D uncertain. The CDR3 runs to 15 residues. Germline loops: CDR1 LGHNA, CDR2 YSLEER. The V and J ends lost 0 bases and 2 bases respectively, with 11 bases between them. CDR3 loop: CASSQDRRGAYEQYF. CDR3 in DNA: TGCGCCAGCAGCCAAGATCGTCGCGGAGCCTACGAGCAGTACTTC.

The chain joins TRBV18 to TRBJ2-3; 7 positions agree with TRBD2. CDR3 length equals 18 residues. The ends lost 4 bases at V and 4 bases at J; junction bases unmatched: 17. Germline loops: CDR1 KGHSH, CDR2 LQKENI. CDR3 nucleotide sequence: TGTGCCAGCTCACACCAGAGAGGGCTCGCTAGCGGATCAGATACGCAGTATTTT. Amino acid sequence: CASSHQRGLASGSDTQYF.